One sample yielded the 29 T cell receptor beta chains listed below, sequenced in a study of blood T cells in healthy people across ages. Using a J-beta primer mix together with a sample-barcoded 5' primer, a second PCR was run for roughly 6 to 11 cycles. MiXCR, applied by TCRdb to the 5' RACE reads, yields one record per CDR3 protein. Among about 1,400,000 distinct CDR3 sequences, 45% to 70% were seen once, and the ten largest hold over 6.5%. Sequenced input: blood. The receptors were sampled from a man aged 18-30 years in good health.

The V call is TRBV9, the J call TRBJ2-3; D gene ambiguous. The length of the CDR3 is 14 residues. V shed 1 base and J shed 5 bases, with 11 bases lying between them. CDR1 and CDR2 (germline): SGDLS, YYNGEE. CDR3 residues: CASSVSPPLDTQYF. The CDR3 DNA reads TGTGCCAGCAGCGTAAGTCCCCCATTAGATACGCAGTATTTT.

This clonotype appeared a few times. This chain joins TRBV15 and TRBJ2-5, with 13 positions matching TRBD2. J gave up 1 base and V 0 bases, and 11 bases lay outside the gene matches. This CDR3 has 20 residues. Looked up from germline, CDR1 is LNHNV and CDR2 is YYDKDF (reference sequence). CDR3 protein: CATSRDTRTSGGDFQETQYF. The CDR3 DNA is TGTGCCACCAGCAGAGATACTCGGACTAGCGGGGGAGACTTCCAAGAGACCCAGTACTTC.

This clonotype was seen a single time. This chain links TRBV5-1 with TRBJ2-1; the match to TRBD2 covers 11 bases. The closer fit of TRBJ2-7 to the DNA end suggests the J call may be wrong. The CDR3 length is 16 residues. Germline CDR1 reads SGHRS; CDR2 reads YFSETQ. The CDR3 DNA sequence: TGCGCCAGCAACCTGGGGCTAGCGGGGGGTTACAATGAGCAGTACTTC. This encodes CASNLGLAGGYNEQYF.

This chain links TRBV21-1 with TRBJ2-1. TRBV21-1 is described as a pseudogene. This CDR3 has 15 amino acids. CDR3 sequence reads: CASRSESDSYNEQFF. In DNA, the CDR3 is TGTGCCAGCAGATCCGAGAGCGACTCCTACAATGAGCAGTTCTTC.

This clonotype has just a few counts. The chain employs TRBV6-2 or TRBV6-3 and TRBJ2-4, with D hard to call. This CDR3 contains 15 residues. The V end lost 8 bases, the J end lost 2 bases, and 16 bases lay between the germline ends. Germline CDR1 and CDR2: MNHEY and SVGEGT. CDR3 sequence: CASCGSLDPKNIQYF. CDR3 nucleotide sequence: TGTGCCAGCTGCGGCTCCCTCGACCCCAAAAACATTCAGTACTTC.

The gene calls are TRBV20-1 and TRBJ2-3; no clear D. Germline values: CDR1 DFQATT, CDR2 SNEGSKA (reference sequence). This CDR3 spans 11 amino acids. V was cut by 3 bases and J by 5 bases, with 6 bases left in between. The CDR3 protein is CSASWLDTQYF. CDR3 DNA: TGCAGTGCTAGTTGGCTAGATACGCAGTATTTT.

This rearrangement joins TRBV9 to TRBJ1-5; D is unresolved. The germline V gene has CDR1 SGDLS and CDR2 YYNGEE. V was trimmed by 3 bases and J by 5 bases, leaving 9 bases between them. The CDR3 is 13 residues long. The DNA for the CDR3 is TGTGCCAGCAGCGGACAAGTCGATCAGCCCCAGCATTTT. Protein sequence: CASSGQVDQPQHF.

V and J are TRBV20-1 and TRBJ1-2; TRBD1 agrees at 7 bases. This CDR3 contains 13 residues. V lost 5 bases and J lost 0; bases outside the gene matches: 3. Germline V gives CDR1 DFQATT, CDR2 SNEGSKA (reference sequence). Here the CDR3 DNA reads TGCAGTGCTTTGGACAGGTCTAACTATGGCTACACCTTC. Translated, it gives CSALDRSNYGYTF.

V usage is TRBV7-8 and J usage is TRBJ2-5; TRBD2 matches at 8 bases. With 1 base clipped from V and 2 bases from J, the junction kept 6 bases outside the gene matches. The germline V gene encodes CDR1 SGHVS and CDR2 FQNEAQ. This CDR3 is 16 amino acids long. DNA for the CDR3: TGTGCCAGCAGCTTAGAGCCGGCGGGAGGTCAAGAGACCCAGTACTTC. It codes for CASSLEPAGGQETQYF.

The chain uses TRBV20-1 and TRBJ1-2, with 7 bases aligning to TRBD1. Germline trimming cut 2 bases from V and 2 bases from J; bases unmatched to any gene: 5. Germline V CDR1 and CDR2: DFQATT, SNEGSKA (reference sequence). This CDR3 spans 14 amino acids. CDR3 in amino acids: CSARPTGRNYGYTF. CDR3 sequence (DNA): TGCAGTGCTAGACCGACAGGGAGAAACTATGGCTACACCTTC.

The chain links TRBV6-5 to TRBJ1-2, with unresolved D. Per the germline V gene, CDR1 is MNHEY and CDR2 is SVGAGI. Trimming left V 2 bases short and J 6 bases short, with 10 bases between. The CDR3 has 13 amino acids. The CDR3 DNA follows: TGTGCCAGCAGTTACGCGGGGTTTGATGGCTACACCTTC. It encodes CASSYAGFDGYTF.

The count of this clonotype is one. This chain connects TRBV4-1 to TRBJ1-6, with a weak D call TRBD1 (6 bases). Deletions cut 1 base from V and 9 bases from J, with 10 bases between. This CDR3 is built from 14 residues. Germline V lookup: CDR1 MGHRA, CDR2 YSYEKL. In DNA form, the CDR3 reads TGCGCCAGCAGCCAAGGGGCAGGGGTTTCACCCCTCCACTTT. Encoded protein: CASSQGAGVSPLHF.

The rearrangement links TRBV7-6 to TRBJ2-7, with 7 bases fitting TRBD1. Germline V gene lookup returns CDR1 SGHVS and CDR2 FNYEAQ. The CDR3 has 14 amino acids. V lost 3 bases and J lost 1; bases outside the gene matches: 3. In DNA form, the CDR3 reads TGTGCCAGCAGCTTCGGGACAGAATCCTACGAGCAGTACTTC. Translation: CASSFGTESYEQYF.

The gene calls are TRBV24-1 and TRBJ2-7, with D maybe TRBD2 (6 bases). V shed 7 bases and J shed 6 bases, with 15 bases lying between them. CDR1 is KGHDR, CDR2 SFDVKD, per germline. This CDR3 comprises 13 residues. The CDR3 region is CATSTSWGVEQYF. The CDR3 DNA sequence: TGTGCCACCAGCACCTCTTGGGGGGTCGAGCAGTACTTC.

In this sample, this clonotype turned up many times. J is TRBJ2-7 and V is TRBV20-1, with 7 positions matching TRBD2. This CDR3 is 15 amino acids long. After removal of 6 bases from V and 5 bases from J, the junction contained 16 bases not matched to a gene. Germline CDR1 and CDR2: DFQATT and SNEGSKA (reference sequence). The CDR3: CSAKLPLTSAHEQYF. The CDR3 coding sequence is TGCAGTGCGAAACTGCCGCTAACTAGCGCCCACGAGCAGTACTTC.

The chain links TRBV7-2 to TRBJ2-4, with D perhaps matching TRBD1 or TRBD2 (7 bases each). TRBJ2-7 matches the DNA end more closely, so the J call is doubtful. CDR1 and CDR2 from the germline V gene are SGHTA and FQGNSA. CDR3 length: 14 residues. The CDR3 loop is CASSLVAGGDEQYF. The CDR3 bases are TGTGCCAGCAGCTTAGTTGCAGGGGGGGACGAGCAGTACTTC.

The V and J genes are TRBV2 and TRBJ1-5, with a possible D match to TRBD1 (5 bases). Germline-derived CDR1 and CDR2 are SNHLY and FYNNEI. V was shortened by 1 base and J by 4 bases, with 14 bases between the two germline ends. This CDR3 region has 16 residues. The DNA for the CDR3 is TGTGCCAGCAGTGAAGATGAGGGGCGAAGGAATCAGCCCCAGCATTTT. It yields the protein CASSEDEGRRNQPQHF.

The chain couples TRBV7-2 to TRBJ2-5, with D possibly TRBD1 on 5 matching bases. V gave up 7 bases and J gave up 9 bases, with 24 bases separating them. Germline CDR1 reads SGHTA; CDR2 reads FQGNSA. This CDR3 spans 15 amino acids. CDR3: CASTPPGWGTMAQYF. The DNA for the CDR3 is TGTGCCAGCACCCCGCCCGGTTGGGGCACGATGGCCCAGTACTTC.

The chain combines TRBV20-1 with TRBJ2-7, with a tentative D call TRBD2 (5 bases). Germline values: CDR1 DFQATT, CDR2 SNEGSKA (reference sequence). The V gene lost 3 bases and the J gene lost 4 bases, with 10 bases spanning the gap. There are 12 residues in the CDR3. For the CDR3, the DNA is TGCAGTGCTAGCAAAAGCGGTTACGAGCAGTACTTC. Its translation is CSASKSGYEQYF.

This clonotype came up a few times. The V gene is TRBV10-3, the J gene TRBJ2-3, with 9 bases identical to TRBD2. Germline V gene data show CDR1 as ENHRY and CDR2 as SYGVKD. V shed 3 bases and J 5 bases; nucleotides not matched to a gene: 9. The CDR3 runs to 16 residues. The CDR3, as DNA: TGTGCCATCAGTGACACTAGCGGGCTCCCCTTAGATACGCAGTATTTT. This translates into CAISDTSGLPLDTQYF.

The chain is built from TRBV5-6 and TRBJ2-3; D might be TRBD1 (6 bases). CDR1 is SGHDT and CDR2 is YYEEEE in the germline V gene. Trimming stripped 2 bases from V and 0 bases from J, with 10 bases between. The CDR3 is made up of 15 amino acids. Written as DNA, the CDR3 is TGTGCCAGCAGCTTCCCCCAGGGGAGCACAGATACGCAGTATTTT. This encodes CASSFPQGSTDTQYF. The whole variable domain, filled in from reference TRBV5-6 and TRBJ2-3, reads DAGVTQSPTHLIKTRGQQVTLRCSPKSGHDTVSWYQQALGQGPQFIFQYYEEEERQRGNFPDRFSGHQFPNYSSELNVNALLLGDSALYLCASSFPQGSTDTQYFGPGTRLTVL.

The chain employs TRBV2 and TRBJ1-2; D gene unclear. Germline V gives CDR1 SNHLY, CDR2 FYNNEI. The CDR3 is 13 residues long. V gave up 0 bases and J gave up 6 bases, with 8 bases separating them. CDR3 sequence: CASSEALRNGYTF. CDR3 nucleotide sequence: TGTGCCAGCAGTGAAGCGCTCCGAAATGGCTACACCTTC. The full variable domain, completed using reference TRBV2 and TRBJ1-2, is EPEVTQTPSHQVTQMGQEVILRCVPISNHLYFYWYRQILGQKVEFLVSFYNNEISEKSEIFDDQFSVERPDGSNFTLKIRSTKLEDSAMYFCASSEALRNGYTFGSGTRLTVV.

This chain joins TRBV18 and TRBJ2-7, with D perhaps being TRBD1 or TRBD2 (6 bases each). Germline V gene data show CDR1 as KGHSH and CDR2 as LQKENI. This CDR3 contains 15 residues. Trimming stripped 5 bases from V and 4 bases from J, with 18 bases between. The CDR3 DNA is TGTGCCAGCTCATTACGCGGCGGAGGGGGATACGAGCAGTACTTC. It yields the protein CASSLRGGGGYEQYF. The full variable domain, completed using reference TRBV18 and TRBJ2-7, is NAGVMQNPRHLVRRRGQEARLRCSPMKGHSHVYWYRQLPEEGLKFMVYLQKENIIDESGMPKERFSAEFPKEGPSILRIQQVVRGDSAAYFCASSLRGGGGYEQYFGPGTRLTVT.

V is TRBV7-2 and J is TRBJ1-3, with D unclear. Germline assignment: CDR1 SGHTA and CDR2 FQGNSA. V shed 1 base and J shed 0 bases, with 7 bases lying between them. The CDR3 sequence is 15 residues long. The CDR3 coding sequence is TGTGCCAGCAGCTTAGTGGACTACTCTGGAAACACCATATATTTT. Protein sequence: CASSLVDYSGNTIYF.

The rearrangement uses TRBV6-1 and TRBJ2-7; 9 nucleotides match TRBD2. In germline, CDR1 is MNHNS, CDR2 SASEGT. This CDR3 has 14 amino acids. The J segment lost 3 bases and the V segment lost 6 bases, leaving 6 bases of the junction unmatched. CDR3 coding DNA: TGTGCCAGCAGCCAGACTAGCGGCCACTACGAGCAGTACTTC. Amino acid sequence: CASSQTSGHYEQYF.

The V and J genes are TRBV29-1 and TRBJ2-1; perhaps TRBD1 as D (5 bases). The CDR3 runs 17 residues. V lost 0 bases and J 0 bases, leaving 15 bases between the germline ends. The germline CDR1 and CDR2 sequences are SQVTM and ANQGSEA. The CDR3 sequence is CSVEEAGPLPSYNEQFF. DNA of the CDR3: TGCAGCGTTGAAGAGGCAGGGCCCTTACCCTCCTACAATGAGCAGTTCTTC.

Only a few counts were recorded for this clonotype. V is TRBV7-9 and J is TRBJ2-5, with D unresolved. V was cut by 5 bases and J by 5 bases, with 12 bases left in between. The V gene's germline CDR1 is SEHNR and CDR2 FQNEAQ (reference sequence). CDR3 size: 13 residues. The CDR3, as DNA: TGTGCCAGCAGCAAAGACTTCTTGGAGACCCAGTACTTC. Encoded protein: CASSKDFLETQYF.

This clonotype turned up a few times. The chain links TRBV7-9 to TRBJ2-7; D tentatively fits TRBD1 or TRBD2 (5 bases each). This CDR3 has 13 residues. Germline V CDR1 and CDR2: SEHNR, FQNEAQ (reference sequence). With 5 bases removed from V and 5 bases from J, the gap between germline ends came to 13 bases. CDR3 protein: CASSKDLGDEQYF. In DNA, the CDR3 is TGTGCCAGCAGCAAGGACTTAGGGGACGAGCAGTACTTC.

V gene TRBV29-1 combines with J gene TRBJ1-1, with 7 bases identical to TRBD1. V dropped 5 bases and J dropped 1; count of bases not matched to a gene: 7. This CDR3 has 14 amino acids. Germline CDR1 and CDR2: SQVTM and ANQGSEA. CDR3 nucleotides: TGCAGCGTTATCCGAACAGGGGAGAACACTGAAGCTTTCTTT. Its translation: CSVIRTGENTEAFF.